This T cell receptor (beta chain) originates from a study of blood T cells in healthy people across ages. From germline, CDR1 is SQVTM and CDR2 ANQGSEA. The CDR3 is made up of 12 amino acids. Trimming removed 5 bases from V and 0 bases from J, with 7 bases in between. About this clonotype: Its target is unknown.

General observations from the study: As age increased, TCR beta diversity per million T cells fell in a roughly linear fashion. It was found that TCR beta diversity correlated strongly with the percentage of naive T cells.

Sample-barcoded 5' priming and a J-beta primer mix drove a second PCR of about 6 to 11 cycles. TCRdb reprocessed the 5' RACE reads with MiXCR, giving one entry per CDR3 protein. This sample has around 1,100,000 distinct CDR3 sequences; less than 45% occur once, and the top ten carry less than 15%. Sequencing used blood. The receptor was derived from a man younger than 35 in good health. The chain couples TRBV29-1 to TRBJ1-1; D is uncertain. CDR3 sequence (DNA): TGCAGCGTTCTATTGTTGAACACTGAAGCTTTCTTT. It yields the protein CSVLLLNTEAFF.